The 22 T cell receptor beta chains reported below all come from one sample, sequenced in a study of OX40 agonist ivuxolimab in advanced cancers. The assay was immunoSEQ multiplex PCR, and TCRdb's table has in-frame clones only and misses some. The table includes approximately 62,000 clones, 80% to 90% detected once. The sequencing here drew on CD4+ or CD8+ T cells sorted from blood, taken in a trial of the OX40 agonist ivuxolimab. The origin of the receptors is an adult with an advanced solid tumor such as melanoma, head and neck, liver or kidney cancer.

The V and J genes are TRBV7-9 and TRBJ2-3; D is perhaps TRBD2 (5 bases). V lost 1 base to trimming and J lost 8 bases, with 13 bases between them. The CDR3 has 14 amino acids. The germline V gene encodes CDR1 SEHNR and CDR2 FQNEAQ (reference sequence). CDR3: CASSLGGMVSTQYF. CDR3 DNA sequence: TGTGCCAGCAGCTTAGGAGGGATGGTGTCTACGCAGTATTTT.

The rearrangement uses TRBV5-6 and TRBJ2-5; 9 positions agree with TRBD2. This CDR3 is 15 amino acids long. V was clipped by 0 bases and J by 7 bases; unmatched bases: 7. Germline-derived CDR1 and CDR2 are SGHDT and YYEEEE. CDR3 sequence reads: CASSLETSGPGTQYF. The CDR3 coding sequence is TGTGCCAGCAGCTTGGAGACTAGCGGACCGGGGACCCAGTACTTC. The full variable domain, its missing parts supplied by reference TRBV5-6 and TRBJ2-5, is DAGVTQSPTHLIKTRGQQVTLRCSPKSGHDTVSWYQQALGQGPQFIFQYYEEEERQRGNFPDRFSGHQFPNYSSELNVNALLLGDSALYLCASSLETSGPGTQYFGPGTRLLVL.

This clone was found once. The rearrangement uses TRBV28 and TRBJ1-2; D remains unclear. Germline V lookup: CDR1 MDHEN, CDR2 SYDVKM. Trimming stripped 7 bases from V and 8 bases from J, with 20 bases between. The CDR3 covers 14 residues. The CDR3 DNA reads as TGTGCCAGCACCCCGCTCGAATTTCGAAGGGGCTACACCTTC. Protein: CASTPLEFRRGYTF.

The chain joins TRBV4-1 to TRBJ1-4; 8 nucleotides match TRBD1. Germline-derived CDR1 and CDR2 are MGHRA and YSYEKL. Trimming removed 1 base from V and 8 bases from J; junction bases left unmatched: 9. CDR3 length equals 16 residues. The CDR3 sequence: CASSQVQGAIGEKLFF. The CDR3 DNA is TGCGCCAGCAGCCAAGTTCAGGGGGCGATTGGGGAAAAACTGTTTTTT.

The CDR3 sequence is CASRSGNGNEQFF. The CDR3 region has the DNA TGCGCCAGCAGGAGCGGGAATGGGAATGAGCAGTTCTTC. J is TRBJ2-1 and V is TRBV5-1, with 7 bases identical to TRBD2. Germline V gives CDR1 SGHRS, CDR2 YFSETQ. Trimming at V came to 5 bases and at J to 7 bases, leaving 6 bases not matched to a gene. CDR3 length equals 13 residues.

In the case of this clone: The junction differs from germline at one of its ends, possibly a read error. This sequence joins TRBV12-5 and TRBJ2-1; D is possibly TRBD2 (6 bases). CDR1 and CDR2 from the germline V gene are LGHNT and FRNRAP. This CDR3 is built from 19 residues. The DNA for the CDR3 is TGTGCTAGTGGCTTGGGCCCCGACAAGTTAGCGGCCTCCTACAATGAGCAGTTCTTC. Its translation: CASGLGPDKLAASYNEQFF.

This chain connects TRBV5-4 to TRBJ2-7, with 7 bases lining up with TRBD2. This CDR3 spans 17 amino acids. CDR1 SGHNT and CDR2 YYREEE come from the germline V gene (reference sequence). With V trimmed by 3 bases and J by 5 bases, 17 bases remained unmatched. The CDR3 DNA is TGTGCCAGCAGCTCCCTAGCGGAACCTTTACTAACGGACGAGCAGTACTTC. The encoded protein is CASSSLAEPLLTDEQYF.

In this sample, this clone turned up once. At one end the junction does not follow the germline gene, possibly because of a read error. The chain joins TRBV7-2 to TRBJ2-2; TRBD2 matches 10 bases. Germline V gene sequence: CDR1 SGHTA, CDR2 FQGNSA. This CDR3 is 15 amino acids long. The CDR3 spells CASSVAGGGTGELFF. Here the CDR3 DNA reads TGTGCCAGCAGCGTAGCGGGAGGCGGAACCGGGGAGCTGTTTTTT.

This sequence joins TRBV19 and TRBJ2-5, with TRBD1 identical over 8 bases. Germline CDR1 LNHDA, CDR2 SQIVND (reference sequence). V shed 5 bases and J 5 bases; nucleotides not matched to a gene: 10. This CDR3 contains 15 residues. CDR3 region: CASSLWTGNTETQYF. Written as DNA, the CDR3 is TGTGCCAGTAGTCTATGGACAGGGAATACCGAGACCCAGTACTTC.

CDR3 sequence (DNA): TGTGCCAGCAGCTTAGGGGGACAGGGATCCTACGAGCAGTACTTC. Its translation is CASSLGGQGSYEQYF. The genes are TRBV7-9 and TRBJ2-7; 9 nucleotides agree with TRBD1. The CDR3 has 15 residues. In germline, CDR1 is SEHNR, CDR2 FQNEAQ (reference sequence). The trim removed 1 base at V and 1 base at J, leaving 2 bases unmatched.

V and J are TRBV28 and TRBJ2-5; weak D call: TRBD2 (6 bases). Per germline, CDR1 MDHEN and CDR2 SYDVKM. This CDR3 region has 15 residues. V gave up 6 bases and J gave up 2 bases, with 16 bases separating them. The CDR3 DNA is TGTGCCAGCAGCCTAGGAGGGACTTCTCAAGAGACCCAGTACTTC. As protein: CASSLGGTSQETQYF.

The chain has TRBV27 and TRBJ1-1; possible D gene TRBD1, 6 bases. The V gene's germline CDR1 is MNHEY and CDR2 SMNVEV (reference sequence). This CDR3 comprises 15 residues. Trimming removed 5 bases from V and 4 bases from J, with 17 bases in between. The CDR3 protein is CASSALGGGGTEAFF. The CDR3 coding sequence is TGTGCCAGCAGTGCCCTGGGGGGCGGGGGCACTGAAGCTTTCTTT.

The CDR3 coding sequence is TGTGCCAGCAGTTTATCTGCGGGAGTACATTACGAGCAGTACGTC. It codes for CASSLSAGVHYEQYV. The chain joins TRBV27 to TRBJ2-7; TRBD2 matches 7 bases. V gave up 0 bases and J gave up 4 bases; unmatched junction bases: 6. This CDR3 has 15 residues. Germline CDR1 and CDR2: MNHEY and SMNVEV (reference sequence).

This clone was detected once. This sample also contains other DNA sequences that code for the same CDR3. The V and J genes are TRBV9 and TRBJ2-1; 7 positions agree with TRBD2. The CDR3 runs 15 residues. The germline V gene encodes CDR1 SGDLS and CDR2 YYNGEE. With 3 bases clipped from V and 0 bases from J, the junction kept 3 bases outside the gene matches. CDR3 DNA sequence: TGTGCCAGCAGCGCTAGCGGTAGCTCCTACAATGAGCAGTTCTTC. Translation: CASSASGSSYNEQFF.

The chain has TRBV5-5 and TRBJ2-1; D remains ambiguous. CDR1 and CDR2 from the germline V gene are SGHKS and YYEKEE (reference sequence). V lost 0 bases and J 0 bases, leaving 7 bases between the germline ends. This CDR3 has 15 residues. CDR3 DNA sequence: TGTGCCAGCAGCTTGGTTGGAAGCTCCTACAATGAGCAGTTCTTC. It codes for CASSLVGSSYNEQFF.

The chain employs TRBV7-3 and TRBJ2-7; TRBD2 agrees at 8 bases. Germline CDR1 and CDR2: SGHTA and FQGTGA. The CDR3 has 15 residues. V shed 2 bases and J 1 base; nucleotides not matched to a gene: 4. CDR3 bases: TGTGCCAGCAGCTTAGGAGCGGGAGTTTCCTACGAGCAGTACGTC. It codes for CASSLGAGVSYEQYV.

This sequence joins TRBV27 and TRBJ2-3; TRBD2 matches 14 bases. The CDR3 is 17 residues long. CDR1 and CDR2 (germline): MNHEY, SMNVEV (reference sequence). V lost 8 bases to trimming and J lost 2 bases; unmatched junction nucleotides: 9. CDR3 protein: CASREGLAGGYTDTQYF. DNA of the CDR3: TGTGCCAGCCGGGAAGGACTAGCGGGAGGATACACAGATACGCAGTATTTT.

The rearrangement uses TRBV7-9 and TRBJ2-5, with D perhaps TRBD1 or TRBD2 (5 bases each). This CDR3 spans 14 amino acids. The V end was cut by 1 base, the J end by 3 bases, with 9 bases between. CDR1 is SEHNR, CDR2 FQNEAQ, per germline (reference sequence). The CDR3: CASSLGGIEETQYF. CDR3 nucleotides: TGTGCCAGCAGCTTAGGGGGGATCGAAGAGACCCAGTACTTC. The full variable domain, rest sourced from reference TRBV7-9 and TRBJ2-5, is DTGVSQNPRHKITKRGQNVTFRCDPISEHNRLYWYRQTLGQGPEFLTYFQNEAQLEKSRLLSDRFSAERPKGSFSTLEIQRTEQGDSAMYLCASSLGGIEETQYFGPGTRLLVL.

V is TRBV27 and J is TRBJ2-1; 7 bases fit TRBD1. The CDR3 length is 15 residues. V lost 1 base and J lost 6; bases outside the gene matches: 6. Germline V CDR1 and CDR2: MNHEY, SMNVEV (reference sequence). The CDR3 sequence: CASSLLQGRINEQFF. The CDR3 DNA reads TGTGCCAGCAGTTTATTACAGGGGAGAATCAATGAGCAGTTCTTC.

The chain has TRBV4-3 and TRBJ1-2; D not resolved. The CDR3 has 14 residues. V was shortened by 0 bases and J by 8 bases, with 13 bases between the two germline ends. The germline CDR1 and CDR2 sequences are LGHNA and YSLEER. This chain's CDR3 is CASSQDIRRGGYTF. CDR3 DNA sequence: TGCGCCAGCAGCCAAGATATTCGGCGAGGGGGCTACACCTTC.

The CDR3 reads CASRGPRGEKLFF. CDR3 coding DNA: TGCGCCAGCAGAGGCCCGAGGGGTGAAAAACTGTTTTTT. This chain connects TRBV5-1 to TRBJ1-4, with D possibly TRBD1 on 5 matching bases. Germline values: CDR1 SGHRS, CDR2 YFSETQ. Trimming took 5 bases from V and 7 from J, leaving 12 bases between them. CDR3 length equals 13 residues.

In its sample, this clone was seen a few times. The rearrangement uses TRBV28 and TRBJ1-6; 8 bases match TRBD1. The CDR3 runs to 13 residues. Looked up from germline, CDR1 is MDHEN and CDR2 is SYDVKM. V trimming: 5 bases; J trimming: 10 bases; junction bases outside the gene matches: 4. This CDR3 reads CASSAGGRSPLHF. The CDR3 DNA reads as TGTGCCAGCAGTGCAGGGGGCAGATCACCCCTCCACTTT.